The 9 T cell receptor beta chains reported below all come from one sample, sequenced in a study of control samples from healthy donors and cancer patients. Only in-frame clones appear in the TCRdb table, and some are missing; sequencing was by immunoSEQ multiplex PCR. The sample lists about 140,000 clones, roughly nine tenths occurring once. The specimen was blood. The source is a man between 18 and 35 years old in good health.

This chain connects TRBV4-2 to TRBJ2-3, with TRBD2 matching 12 bases. Germline V CDR1 and CDR2: LGHNA, YNFKEQ. V gave up 4 bases and J gave up 4 bases; unmatched junction bases: 6. The CDR3 is 16 amino acids. The CDR3 nucleotides read TGTGCCAGCAGCCCCCGAGGACTAGCGGGGTCAGATACGCAGTATTTT. Its protein product is CASSPRGLAGSDTQYF.

The chain has TRBV10-3 and TRBJ2-3; 10 bases are shared with TRBD1. The CDR3 covers 15 residues. From germline, CDR1 is ENHRY and CDR2 SYGVKD. With 4 bases clipped from V and 1 base from J, the junction kept 2 bases outside the gene matches. CDR3: CAISGGQGRTDTQYF. The CDR3 nucleotides are TGTGCCATCAGTGGGGGACAGGGGCGCACAGATACGCAGTATTTT.

This chain uses TRBV6-6 with TRBJ1-2; perhaps TRBD1 as D (6 bases). This CDR3 region has 16 residues. Trimming cost V 4 bases and J 2 bases, with 17 bases left between them. Germline V lookup: CDR1 MNHNY, CDR2 SVGAGI (reference sequence). CDR3 in DNA: TGTGCCAGCAGTTCAGCGATTGTGGGACAAAACTATGGCTACACCTTC. Its translation: CASSSAIVGQNYGYTF.

This chain connects TRBV10-3 to TRBJ1-2, with D uncertain. The V end lost 0 bases, the J end lost 7 bases, and 6 bases lay between the germline ends. The CDR3 has 12 residues. Germline-derived CDR1 and CDR2 are ENHRY and SYGVKD. The CDR3 loop reads CAISESLVGYTF. CDR3 sequence (DNA): TGTGCCATCAGTGAGTCGTTGGTTGGCTACACCTTC.

V usage is TRBV10-3 and J usage is TRBJ1-1; no definite D call. The CDR3 loop spans 13 amino acids. Germline V gene data show CDR1 as ENHRY and CDR2 as SYGVKD. The germline V and J ends were trimmed by 2 bases and 4 bases, with 8 bases remaining between them. The CDR3 DNA sequence: TGTGCCATCAGTGAGGCCTTGGGCACTGAAGCTTTCTTT. This codes for CAISEALGTEAFF.

This rearrangement joins TRBV3-1 (or the pseudogene TRBV3-2) to TRBJ2-5; 8 bases align to TRBD1. Germline loops: CDR1 LGHDT, CDR2 YNNKEL (reference sequence). CDR3 length: 15 residues. V lost 0 bases to trimming and J lost 5 bases; unmatched junction nucleotides: 5. CDR3 amino acids: CASSQDSGGGETQYF. CDR3 nucleotide sequence: TGTGCCAGCAGCCAAGATTCAGGGGGCGGCGAGACCCAGTACTTC.

V is TRBV5-6 and J is TRBJ1-4; the D gene is possibly TRBD1 (5 bases). Germline-derived CDR1 and CDR2 are SGHDT and YYEEEE. The CDR3 covers 14 residues. Trimming pared 0 bases from V and 8 bases from J, leaving 11 bases between. The CDR3 DNA sequence: TGTGCCAGCAGCTTGGAAGGGTGGGACGAAAAACTGTTTTTT. It encodes CASSLEGWDEKLFF.

The chain links TRBV4-1 to TRBJ2-5; D unclear. The germline gives CDR1 MGHRA, CDR2 YSYEKL. Trimming stripped 4 bases from V and 5 bases from J, with 23 bases between. This CDR3 comprises 17 residues. CDR3 nucleotides: TGCGCCAGCAGCCCCCTCGTTATGGGAATCGGAGACGAGACCCAGTACTTC. Protein product: CASSPLVMGIGDETQYF.

The rearrangement uses TRBV4-3 and TRBJ1-1; D call uncertain. Trimming shortened V by 0 bases and J by 4 bases, and 15 bases separated the two germline ends. The CDR3 is made up of 16 amino acids. From germline, CDR1 is LGHNA and CDR2 YSLEER. CDR3 coding DNA: TGCGCCAGCAGCCAAGATAGTCGCAGCCGCGGCACTGAAGCTTTCTTT. It specifies CASSQDSRSRGTEAFF.